This T cell receptor beta chain was found in a study of blood T cell repertoires in COVID-19. Study-level information: From T cells, B-cell-depleted T cells, or PBMCs came the material, which was cDNA or gDNA.

Germline CDR1 LNHDA, CDR2 SQIVND (reference sequence). The germline V and J ends were trimmed by 4 bases and 5 bases, with 20 bases remaining between them. The CDR3 has 16 amino acids. Per the study methods: For nucleated cells, counts were estimated from reference gene primer amplification. This table comes from immunoSEQ multiplex PCR, and its TCRdb copy is limited to in-frame clones, with some not included. D and trimming were read from the DNA, whereas the V and J calls and clone size are those reported in that table. Of a few hundred thousand clones in the sample, 70% to 90% were seen once. Cohort 3 donors were reported recovered after two negative PCRs, clearance, or symptom resolution.

The chain carries TRBV19 and TRBJ2-5; TRBD1 is a possible D gene (6 bases). The sequencing input was PBMCs or T cells enriched from blood (not recorded which). This TCR came from a woman in her twenties or thirties who had recovered from COVID-19. DNA of the CDR3: TGTGCCAGTAGTACCCAGGACAGCCCGGGGATGGAGACCCAGTACTTC. It specifies CASSTQDSPGMETQYF.